This record covers a single T cell receptor (beta chain). Its antigen is as yet unknown. Method: immunoSEQ multiplex PCR; TCRdb's copy keeps in-frame clones and lacks some. The data contain some 2,400,000 clones, around 95% of them singletons. J was trimmed by 9 bases and V by 5 bases; bases with no gene match: 7. The CDR3 extends over 13 amino acids. Germline V gives CDR1 MNHEY, CDR2 SMNVEV (reference sequence). These data originate in a study of shared clonotypes between healthy human individuals. Study-wide findings and caveats: The study generally estimated greater richness for naive than memory subsets.

Sample: naive CD4+ T cells sorted from blood. Noted subset: CD45RA+ positively selected. The gene calls are TRBV27 and TRBJ2-1; TRBD1 aligns across 7 bases. This sequence originates from a man between 18 and 29 years old in good health. As DNA, the CDR3 is TGTGCCAGCAGTCGAGACAGGGCGGGTGAGCAGTTCTTC. It yields the protein CASSRDRAGEQFF.